This T cell receptor beta chain was profiled in a study of cytomegalovirus exposure and HLA in healthy donors. Study background: An early data release held approximately 85 million unique TCRs from HLA-typed donors. The study's findings and limits: TCR beta sequences reportedly predicted most subjects' HLA-A and HLA-B alleles accurately. Common viral pathogens seemed to be connected with several of the most significant clusters, according to a later analysis. There were a few CMV-associated chains whose specificity for CMV antigens was confirmed in vitro.

On this clone: Antigen: not known.

The V gene lost 5 bases and the J gene lost 7 bases, with 18 bases spanning the gap. This CDR3 spans 16 amino acids. The V gene's germline CDR1 is SEHNR and CDR2 FQNEAQ (reference sequence). The PCR made use of 60 Vbeta and 13 Jbeta primers. Sequencing used immunoSEQ multiplex PCR; TCRdb keeps in-frame clones, though not all of them. The data contain roughly 150,000 clones, 84% of them seen just once; the ten biggest clones take up around 0.97%. V and J are TRBV7-9 and TRBJ1-6, with D maybe TRBD1 (6 bases). Sequencing input: PBMCs. The TCR comes from a man under 40 in good health and CMV-seronegative. The CDR3 DNA is TGTGCCAGCAGCCCCCCAGGGCAGGGGCGCAATTCACCCCTCCACTTT. Translated: CASSPPGQGRNSPLHF.